In this sample, the clone carrying this T cell receptor (beta chain) turned up a few times. The source of the sample is a study of blood T cell repertoires in COVID-19. As for the study in general: There were acute and convalescent COVID-19 samples, and they came from the United States, Italy and Spain. The analysed material was cDNA or gDNA that came from T cells, B-cell-depleted T cells, or PBMCs.

Trimming took 4 bases from V and 7 from J, leaving 9 bases between them. Germline V gene lookup returns CDR1 SGHDT and CDR2 YYEEEE. The CDR3 contains 11 residues. Per the authors' pipeline: For nucleated cells, counts were estimated from reference gene primer amplification. The table came from immunoSEQ multiplex PCR; TCRdb's copy has only in-frame clones and leaves some out. The DNA gave D and trimming, while V, J and clone size come from that table. The sample includes about 170,000 clones, under 80% of them seen just once. Sequenced input: peripheral blood. This TCR was recovered from a man between 65 and 85 years old with acute or convalescent COVID-19. The V gene is TRBV5-6, the J gene TRBJ2-7, with D tentatively TRBD2 (5 bases). The CDR3 reads CASSVSVEQYF. CDR3 sequence (DNA): TGTGCCAGCAGCGTTAGCGTTGAGCAGTACTTC.